The rows below give T cell receptor beta chains drawn from one sample of a study of T cells in Graves' hyperthyroidism and ophthalmopathy. TCRdb called the multiplex PCR reads again in MiXCR, with one record for every CDR3 protein. Of around 200,000 distinct CDR3 sequences listed, about a sixth are singletons. Sequenced: blood. Every receptor here comes from a woman aged 45-59 years with Graves' hyperthyroidism. Both conserved end residues are part of each CDR3. D genes are given only for firm matches. A clone size is listed for some rows: how often the clone was seen (once, few, many), or a class if it is expanded.

CDR3aa	CDR3nt	v_gene	j_gene	abundance	d_gene
CSARNPAPMTNYGYTF	TGCAGTGCTAGAAACCCTGCACCGATGACTAACTATGGCTACACCTTC	TRBV20-1	TRBJ1-2	many	NA
CASSFAGAPLQYF	TGTGCCAGCAGCTTCGCAGGGGCGCCATTGCAGTACTTC	TRBV7-6	TRBJ2-7	many	NA
CASSLDLGMEEKLFF	TGTGCCAGCAGCTTAGACCTGGGTATGGAGGAAAAACTGTTTTTT	TRBV7-9	TRBJ1-4	many	NA
CASSEGGRDRIQETQYF	TGTGCCAGCAGTGAAGGGGGCCGGGACAGGATTCAAGAGACCCAGTACTTC	TRBV2	TRBJ2-5	many	TRBD1
CASSPSGGGSYEQYF	TGTGCCAGCAGCCCTAGCGGGGGGGGTTCCTACGAGCAGTACTTC	TRBV7-3	TRBJ2-7	many	TRBD2
CASSSPGSPMNCEQYF	TGTGCCAGTAGTTCTCCTGGGAGTCCAATGAACTGCGAGCAGTACTTC	TRBV19	TRBJ2-7	NA	NA
CASRQGAAEKLFF	TGTGCCAGCAGACAGGGGGCGGCTGAAAAACTGTTTTTT	TRBV12-3/TRBV12-4	TRBJ1-4	many	TRBD1
CASSLQGASPLHF	TGTGCCAGCAGCTTACAGGGGGCTTCACCCCTCCACTTT	TRBV7-2	TRBJ1-6	many	TRBD1
CASSAQGGQGNTEAFF	TGTGCCAGCAGCGCCCAAGGGGGGCAGGGGAACACTGAAGCTTTCTTT	TRBV9	TRBJ1-1	NA	NA
CASSLGPPQRRQGYGYTF	TGTGCCAGCAGCTTAGGCCCCCCTCAGAGACGGCAGGGGTATGGCTACACCTTC	TRBV7-2	TRBJ1-2	many	NA
CASIGSGTPYEQYF	TGTGCCAGCATCGGGAGTGGCACCCCCTACGAGCAGTACTTC	TRBV28	TRBJ2-7	many	NA
CAWSATRNEQFF	TGTGCCTGGAGTGCGACTAGAAATGAGCAGTTCTTC	TRBV30	TRBJ2-1	once	NA
CASEPRGTSLAKNIQYF	TGTGCCAGTGAACCTCGGGGGACCTCTCTAGCCAAAAACATTCAGTACTTC	TRBV19	TRBJ2-4	few	NA
CASSLGGGLTYEQYF	TGCGCCAGCAGCTTAGGTGGGGGCTTGACCTACGAGCAGTACTTC	TRBV5-1	TRBJ2-7	few	NA
CASSDPRDTLRGELFF	TGTGCCAGCAGTGATCCCCGGGACACCTTACGGGGGGAGCTGTTTTTT	TRBV6-1	TRBJ2-2	NA	NA
CANSEALRTLRVNTEAFF	TGTGCCAACAGTGAAGCGCTTCGGACCCTTAGAGTGAACACTGAAGCTTTCTTT	TRBV6-1	TRBJ1-1	many	NA
CASSPPGQSYGYTF	TGTGCCAGCTCACCGCCGGGACAGAGCTATGGCTACACCTTC	TRBV18	TRBJ1-2	many	TRBD1
CASSSTQDSSYEQYF	TGTGCCAGCAGCTCTACCCAGGACAGCTCCTACGAGCAGTACTTC	TRBV12-3/TRBV12-4	TRBJ2-7	once	NA
CASSLGTSGGYTDTQYF	TGCGCCAGCAGCTTGGGGACTAGCGGGGGCTACACAGATACGCAGTATTTT	TRBV5-1	TRBJ2-3	many	TRBD2
CSARDPSRTGGSYEQYF	TGCAGTGCTAGAGATCCATCCCGGACAGGGGGGTCCTACGAGCAGTACTTC	TRBV20-1	TRBJ2-7	many	TRBD1
CASSPREGWNEQFF	TGTGCCAGCTCACCACGGGAGGGCTGGAATGAGCAGTTCTTC	TRBV18	TRBJ2-1	NA	TRBD2
CASSLIRETQYF	TGTGCCAGCAGCTTGATTAGAGAGACCCAGTACTTC	TRBV5-5	TRBJ2-5	many	NA
CASRSNYEQYF	TGTGCCAGCAGGTCTAACTACGAGCAGTACTTC	TRBV27	TRBJ2-7	NA	NA
CASGLALGRATNEKLFF	TGTGCCAGCGGCTTAGCGCTAGGTAGAGCAACTAATGAAAAACTGTTTTTT	TRBV7-2	TRBJ1-4	few	NA
CASSPTPPNYGYTF	TGCGCCAGCAGCCCAACCCCGCCTAACTATGGCTACACCTTC	TRBV5-1	TRBJ1-2	many	NA
CASSHAGEQYF	TGTGCCAGCAGTCATGCGGGTGAGCAGTACTTC	TRBV6-2/TRBV6-3	TRBJ2-7	many	NA
CASSLSTSYEQYF	TGTGCCAGCAGTTTATCGACCTCATACGAGCAGTACTTC	TRBV27	TRBJ2-7	NA	NA
CASSGRDRIYNEQFF	TGTGCCAGTAGTGGCCGGGACAGGATCTACAATGAGCAGTTCTTC	TRBV19	TRBJ2-1	many	TRBD1
CASSPRHTGEYEKLFF	TGTGCCAGCAGCCCACGTCATACAGGGGAGTATGAAAAACTGTTTTTT	TRBV7-9	TRBJ1-4	many	TRBD1
CASSLGTGFPLHF	TGCGCCAGCAGCTTGGGCACAGGGTTTCCCCTCCACTTT	TRBV5-1	TRBJ1-6	few	NA
CASTIRGGTDTQYF	TGTGCCAGCACCATTAGAGGGGGCACAGATACGCAGTATTTT	TRBV27	TRBJ2-3	many	NA
CASRETSGLGNTEAFF	TGTGCCAGCAGGGAGACGTCGGGATTGGGGAACACTGAAGCTTTCTTT	TRBV27	TRBJ1-1	many	NA
CASSSRDRSQYF	TGCGCCAGCAGCTCCCGGGACAGGTCCCAGTACTTC	TRBV5-1	TRBJ2-5	few	TRBD1
CASSDRRTGGTGELFF	TGTGCCAGCAGCGACCGACGTACAGGGGGCACCGGGGAGCTGTTTTTT	TRBV9	TRBJ2-2	NA	TRBD1
CASSIQGYYEKLFF	TGTGCCAGTAGTATTCAAGGGTATTATGAAAAACTGTTTTTT	TRBV19	TRBJ1-4	NA	NA
CASSQEPIQGVLNGEAFF	TGTGCCAGCAGCCAAGAGCCTATCCAGGGGGTACTAAACGGTGAAGCTTTCTTT	TRBV14	TRBJ1-1	many	TRBD1
CASSGRGETQYF	TGTGCCAGCAGTGGCAGGGGTGAGACCCAGTACTTC	TRBV6-1	TRBJ2-5	many	NA
CASSTPPGQGPYEQYF	TGTGCCAGCAGCACCCCACCCGGACAGGGTCCCTACGAGCAGTACTTC	TRBV7-8	TRBJ2-7	many	TRBD1
CASSLGLAGDSSYNEQFF	TGTGCCAGCAGCTTGGGTCTAGCGGGGGATAGCTCCTACAATGAGCAGTTCTTC	TRBV5-5	TRBJ2-1	many	TRBD2
CAISESQGQESGYTF	TGTGCCATCAGTGAGTCCCAGGGCCAGGAGAGTGGCTACACCTTC	TRBV10-3	TRBJ1-2	few	NA
CSARDRSGGSSNEELFF	TGCAGTGCTAGAGATAGATCAGGGGGCTCCTCTAATGAAGAACTGTTTTTT	TRBV20-1	TRBJ1-4	NA	TRBD1
CASSFNGAMNTEAFF	TGTGCCAGCAGCTTCAATGGCGCGATGAACACTGAAGCTTTCTTT	TRBV7-9	TRBJ1-1	NA	NA
CASSIDGTGLRSKYF	TGTGCCAGTAGTATAGATGGGACAGGGCTAAGATCGAAGTACTTC	TRBV19	TRBJ2-5	many	TRBD1
CASSRQGPTEAFF	TGTGCCAGCAGCAGACAGGGCCCCACCGAAGCTTTCTTT	TRBV3-1	TRBJ1-1	many	TRBD1
CAIGGGANYGYTF	TGTGCCATTGGGGGTGGAGCTAACTATGGCTACACCTTC	TRBV2	TRBJ1-2	many	NA
CASSLHTGNYEQYF	TGCGCCAGCAGCCTTCATACAGGGAACTACGAGCAGTACTTC	TRBV4-3	TRBJ2-7	NA	NA
CASSLIAGGGVAEAFF	TGTGCCAGCAGCTTAATTGCAGGGGGGGGAGTCGCTGAAGCTTTCTTT	TRBV7-8	TRBJ1-1	many	TRBD1
CASIKGGVPLFLVEQYF	TGTGCCAGCATCAAGGGGGGCGTCCCCTTATTCCTAGTCGAGCAGTACTTC	TRBV7-9	TRBJ2-7	few	NA
CASSSPQGDYEQYF	TGTGCCAGCAGCTCCCCCCAAGGAGACTACGAGCAGTACTTC	TRBV5-4	TRBJ2-7	many	NA